Following are 14 T cell receptor beta chains from one sample sequenced in a study of blood T cell repertoires in COVID-19. Method: immunoSEQ multiplex PCR; TCRdb's copy keeps in-frame clones and lacks some. The sample yields 150,000 to 200,000 clones, around 80% seen once. The sample taken for sequencing was peripheral blood. The receptors shown here come from a woman older than 75 with COVID-19, enrolled during active disease.

The chain carries TRBV11-1 and TRBJ1-1; a weak D match, TRBD1 (5 bases). Germline V gene data show CDR1 as SGHAT and CDR2 as FQDESV (reference sequence). Trimming shortened V by 7 bases and J by 0 bases, and 15 bases separated the two germline ends. The CDR3 extends over 15 amino acids. Here the CDR3 reads CASTTGGQLNTEAFF. Written as DNA, the CDR3 is TGTGCCAGCACCACCGGTGGACAACTGAACACTGAAGCTTTCTTT. Full variable domain (rest looked up from reference TRBV11-1 and TRBJ1-1): EAEVAQSPRYKITEKSQAVAFWCDPISGHATLYWYRQILGQGPELLVQFQDESVVDDSQLPKDRFSAERLKGVDSTLKIQPAELGDSAMYLCASTTGGQLNTEAFFGQGTRLTVV.

This chain joins TRBV29-1 and TRBJ2-1; 8 bases agree with TRBD1. After removal of 4 bases from V and 6 bases from J, the junction contained 8 bases not matched to a gene. Germline CDR1 SQVTM, CDR2 ANQGSEA. The CDR3 consists of 14 residues. The CDR3 sequence is CSVAGGPNGNEQFF. CDR3 bases: TGCAGCGTTGCAGGGGGCCCCAATGGCAATGAGCAGTTCTTC.

This clone appeared a single time. This rearrangement joins TRBV18 to TRBJ2-1; 7 nucleotides match TRBD2. Germline V CDR1 and CDR2: KGHSH, LQKENI. V was pared by 3 bases and J by 5 bases, with 10 bases of the junction left unmatched. This CDR3 region has 16 residues. The CDR3 bases are TGTGCCAGCTCACCTTGGGGGGGGGTGAGGAACAATGAGCAGTTCTTC. It translates to CASSPWGGVRNNEQFF.

CDR3 sequence reads: CASSKRLAESTDTQYF. The CDR3 nucleotides read TGTGCCAGCAGCAAAAGACTAGCGGAGAGCACAGATACGCAGTATTTT. The J gene is TRBJ2-3, the V gene TRBV7-6, with 9 bases lining up with TRBD2. The trim removed 5 bases at V and 0 bases at J, leaving 6 bases unmatched. Per the germline V gene, CDR1 is SGHVS and CDR2 is FNYEAQ. The CDR3 spans 16 residues.

This chain uses TRBV4-3 with TRBJ2-1; 12 bases map to TRBD2. Germline CDR1 is LGHNA and CDR2 is YSLEER. V dropped 3 bases and J dropped 1; count of bases not matched to a gene: 4. The CDR3 is 17 residues long. CDR3 coding DNA: TGCGCCAGCAGCCATACTAGCGGGGGGCCATCCTACAATGAGCAGTTCTTC. It specifies CASSHTSGGPSYNEQFF.

This chain joins TRBV15 and TRBJ2-1; TRBD2 aligns across 11 bases. This CDR3 region has 15 residues. Germline V gene sequence: CDR1 LNHNV, CDR2 YYDKDF (reference sequence). V was pared by 3 bases and J by 10 bases, with 8 bases of the junction left unmatched. CDR3 sequence: CATSSGDSGGAEQFF. CDR3 coding DNA: TGTGCCACCAGCAGTGGGGATAGCGGGGGGGCCGAGCAGTTCTTC.

This chain connects TRBV6-5 to TRBJ1-2, with D maybe TRBD1 (5 bases). Trimming took off 6 bases at V and 2 bases at J, with 10 bases between the two ends. Germline values: CDR1 MNHEY, CDR2 SVGAGI. This CDR3 is 13 amino acids long. CDR3 nucleotides: TGTGCCAGCAGACAGGACACCAACTATGGCTACACCTTC. Protein: CASRQDTNYGYTF.

J is TRBJ2-3 and V is TRBV4-2, with D possibly matching TRBD1 (6 bases). The germline CDR1 and CDR2 sequences are LGHNA and YNFKEQ. The CDR3 is 14 residues long. The V end was cut by 3 bases, the J end by 0 bases, with 7 bases between. The CDR3: CASSQGASTDTQYF. The CDR3 coding sequence is TGTGCCAGCAGCCAGGGGGCGAGCACAGATACGCAGTATTTT.

The chain links TRBV5-8 to TRBJ1-6; 12 positions match TRBD1. This CDR3 has 20 amino acids. Germline V lookup: CDR1 SGHTS, CDR2 YDEGEE. Unmatched junction bases numbered 9, after V lost 1 base and J lost 1 base. The CDR3 DNA reads TGTGCCAGCAGCTTGATCGGGACAGGGGGCGGGAATTCCTATAATTCACCCCTCCACTTT. Its protein product is CASSLIGTGGGNSYNSPLHF.

This chain joins TRBV6-5 and TRBJ2-3; 8 bases are shared with TRBD1. Germline V gives CDR1 MNHEY, CDR2 SVGAGI. This CDR3 has 15 residues. The V gene end was trimmed by 6 bases and the J gene end by 0 bases; junction bases not matched to a gene: 5. The DNA of the CDR3 is TGTGCCAGCAGGGGCCGGACAGGGAGCACAGATACGCAGTATTTT. Its translation: CASRGRTGSTDTQYF.

The chain links TRBV13 to TRBJ1-1, with D possibly being TRBD1 (5 bases). There are 14 residues in the CDR3. In germline, CDR1 is PRHDT, CDR2 FYEKMQ (reference sequence). The V gene lost 5 bases and the J gene lost 4 bases, with 14 bases spanning the gap. CDR3 sequence: CASSPGQISTEAFF. Here the CDR3 DNA reads TGTGCCAGCAGCCCAGGGCAGATTTCCACTGAAGCTTTCTTT.

The rearrangement joins TRBV24-1 to TRBJ2-1; possible D gene TRBD1, 5 bases. Looked up from germline, CDR1 is KGHDR and CDR2 is SFDVKD. The V and J ends lost 5 bases and 5 bases respectively, with 15 bases between them. The CDR3 totals 15 residues. CDR3 DNA sequence: TGTGCCACCAGTGCGGTGGGGCTGGAGAACAATGAGCAGTTCTTC. It is translated as CATSAVGLENNEQFF.

In DNA form, the CDR3 reads TGCGCCAGCAGCTTGGTAACAGGGGCAGCGCAAGAGACCCAGTACTTC. Its translation is CASSLVTGAAQETQYF. The rearrangement uses TRBV5-1 and TRBJ2-5; the match to TRBD1 covers 7 bases. Germline trimming cut 0 bases from V and 2 bases from J; bases unmatched to any gene: 7. The V gene's germline CDR1 is SGHRS and CDR2 YFSETQ. This CDR3 comprises 16 residues.

This sequence joins TRBV27 and TRBJ2-7, with TRBD2 matching 10 bases. The germline V gene has CDR1 MNHEY and CDR2 SMNVEV (reference sequence). There are 15 residues in the CDR3. Trimming took 1 base from V and 2 from J; bases not matched to a gene: 2. The CDR3 coding sequence is TGTGCCAGCAGTTTATTAGCGGGGGGACCCTACGAGCAGTACTTC. Translated, it gives CASSLLAGGPYEQYF.